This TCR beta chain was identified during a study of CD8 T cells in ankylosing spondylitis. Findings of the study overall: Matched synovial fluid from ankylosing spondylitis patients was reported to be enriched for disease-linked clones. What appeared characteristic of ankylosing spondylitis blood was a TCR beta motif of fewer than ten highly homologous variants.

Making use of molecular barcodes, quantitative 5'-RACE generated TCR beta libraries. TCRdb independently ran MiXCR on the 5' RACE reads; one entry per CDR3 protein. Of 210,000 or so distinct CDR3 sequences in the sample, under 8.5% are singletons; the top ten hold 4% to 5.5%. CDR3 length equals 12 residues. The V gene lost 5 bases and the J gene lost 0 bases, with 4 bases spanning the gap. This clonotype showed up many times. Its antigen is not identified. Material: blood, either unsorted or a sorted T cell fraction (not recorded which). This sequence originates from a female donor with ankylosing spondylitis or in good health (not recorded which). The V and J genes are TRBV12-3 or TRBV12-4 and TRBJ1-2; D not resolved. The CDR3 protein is CASSEANYGYTF. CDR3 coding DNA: TGTGCCAGCAGTGAAGCTAACTATGGCTACACCTTC.